This T cell receptor (beta chain) was sequenced in a study of T cell repertoires in cytomegalovirus infection (dated by TCRdb to about 2019). In the study overall: Because public TCR beta signatures pointed to carriage of CMV infection together with the matching HLA type, the HLA type of each donor mattered for the analysis.

TCRdb records Illumina HiSeq 1500 as the sequencer. The public reads were reanalyzed by TCRdb: fastp trimming at Q25, MiXCR alignment, in-frame beta chains only. Every CDR3 protein is listed once, alongside the most common genes and DNA of its rows. Across this sample there are 150,000 to 200,000 distinct CDR3 sequences, with roughly 17% seen only once. Around 20% of the sample is taken by the ten largest. Study-wide conclusions, independent of this receptor: Cumulative frequency of public TCR beta family members discriminated carriers of CMV infection plus the relevant HLA type in this cohort and an independent approximately 350-donor cohort. The ex vivo response was dominated by HLA-C-restricted CMV-specific TCR beta clonotypes, which also provided the single most frequent clonotype in two of eight donors.

A note on this clonotype: Its target antigen remains unknown. There are no base qualities to consult, and no much larger clone falls within one base.

The sample taken for sequencing was CD8+ T cells from PBMCs. This receptor was identified in a human donor in good health (CMV status not recorded). Some clones in this sample may be carry-over from other donors' samples.

CDR3 sequence: CASSLVGGSDEQFF. The nucleotide sequence reads TGCGCCAGCAGCTTGGTTGGAGGGTCCGATGAGCAGTTCTTC. Recombination connected TRBV5-1 to TRBJ2-1, and possibly TRBD2, on 6 matching bases. V and J lose 0 bases and 8 bases, and a span of 12 bases separates them. Per the germline V gene, SGHRS is the CDR1 and YFSETQ is the CDR2. The CDR3 measures 14 amino acids from cysteine to phenylalanine. CDR3 DNA only is kept here, 42 bases in frame from base 1.